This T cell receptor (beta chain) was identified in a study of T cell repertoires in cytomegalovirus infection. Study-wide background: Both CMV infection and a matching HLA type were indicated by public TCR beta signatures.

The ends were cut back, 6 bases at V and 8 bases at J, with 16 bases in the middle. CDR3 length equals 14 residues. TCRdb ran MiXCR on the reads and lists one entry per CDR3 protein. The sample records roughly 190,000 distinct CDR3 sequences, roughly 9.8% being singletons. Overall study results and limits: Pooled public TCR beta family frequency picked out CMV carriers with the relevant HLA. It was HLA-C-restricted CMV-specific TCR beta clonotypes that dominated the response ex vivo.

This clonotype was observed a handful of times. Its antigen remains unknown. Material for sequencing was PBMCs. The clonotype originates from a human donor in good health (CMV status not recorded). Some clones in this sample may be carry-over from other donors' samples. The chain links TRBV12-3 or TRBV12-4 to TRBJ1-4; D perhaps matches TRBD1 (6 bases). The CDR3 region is CASRTGMSGEKLFF. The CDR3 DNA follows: TGTGCCAGCAGAACAGGGATGAGCGGGGAAAAACTGTTTTTT.